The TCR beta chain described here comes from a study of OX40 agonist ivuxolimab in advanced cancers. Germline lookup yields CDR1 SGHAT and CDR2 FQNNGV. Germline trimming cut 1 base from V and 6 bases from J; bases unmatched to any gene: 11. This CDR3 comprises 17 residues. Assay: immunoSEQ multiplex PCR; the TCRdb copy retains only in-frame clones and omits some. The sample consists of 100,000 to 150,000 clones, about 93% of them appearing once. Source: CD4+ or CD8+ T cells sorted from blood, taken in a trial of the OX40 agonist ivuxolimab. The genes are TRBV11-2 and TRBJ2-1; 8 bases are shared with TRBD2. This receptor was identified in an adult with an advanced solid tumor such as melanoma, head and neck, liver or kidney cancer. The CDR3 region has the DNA TGTGCCAGCAGCTTAGTCCCCGCGGGAGGTTCGTTCAATGAGCAGTTCTTC. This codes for CASSLVPAGGSFNEQFF. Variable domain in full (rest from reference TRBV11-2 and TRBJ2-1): EAGVAQSPRYKIIEKRQSVAFWCNPISGHATLYWYQQILGQGPKLLIQFQNNGVVDDSQLPKDRFSAERLKGVDSTLKIQPAKLEDSAVYLCASSLVPAGGSFNEQFFGPGTRLTVL.